The 13 T cell receptor beta chains presented below share a single source sample, sequenced in a study of long-term antiretroviral therapy in people with HIV. Sequencing relied on immunoSEQ assay v3.0, run at survey level. Clones were sequenced by immunoSEQ multiplex PCR, and TCRdb holds only the in-frame ones, with some missing. The table includes some 20,000 clones, approximately 86% detected once. Sequencing was performed on unsorted PBMCs, taken 2.1 years after starting antiretroviral therapy. The receptors here all came from a man aged 18 to 29 with HIV.

The V and J genes are TRBV7-3 and TRBJ2-3; D assignment may be TRBD1 or TRBD2 (5 bases each). Germline lookup yields CDR1 SGHTA and CDR2 FQGTGA. Trimming cost V 4 bases and J 1 base, with 9 bases left between them. The CDR3 runs 14 residues. The CDR3 sequence is CASSSVGGTDTQYF. The CDR3 region has the DNA TGTGCCAGCAGCTCGGTGGGGGGCACAGATACGCAGTATTTT.

V is TRBV10-2 and J is TRBJ2-7; D is unresolved. Trimming cost V 0 bases and J 2 bases, with 11 bases left between them. The V gene's germline CDR1 is WSHSY and CDR2 SAAADI. The CDR3 length is 15 residues. The CDR3 loop reads CASSESSGRTYEQYF. As DNA, the CDR3 is TGCGCCAGCAGTGAGTCGTCCGGACGCACCTACGAGCAGTACTTC.

V is TRBV6-1 and J is TRBJ1-1, with D possibly matching TRBD1 (5 bases). This CDR3 is built from 12 residues. The germline V and J ends were trimmed by 7 bases and 1 base, with 7 bases remaining between them. Germline V gene lookup returns CDR1 MNHNS and CDR2 SASEGT. The CDR3 is CASNQGNTEAFF. Written as DNA, the CDR3 is TGTGCCAGCAACCAGGGGAACACTGAAGCTTTCTTT.

The V gene is TRBV7-2, the J gene TRBJ2-1; a possible D gene is TRBD2 (5 bases). Trimming removed 0 bases at V and 5 bases at J, with 14 bases between. This CDR3 has 16 amino acids. Per germline, CDR1 SGHTA and CDR2 FQGNSA. CDR3 sequence: CASSLAPSRYHNEQFF. The CDR3 nucleotides read TGTGCCAGCAGCTTAGCCCCTAGCCGATACCACAATGAGCAGTTCTTC.

The chain combines TRBV7-2 with TRBJ2-7, with D perhaps given as TRBD1 or TRBD2 (5 bases each). V gave up 6 bases and J gave up 2 bases, with 17 bases separating them. The CDR3 has 15 amino acids. The germline gives CDR1 SGHTA, CDR2 FQGNSA. Written as DNA, the CDR3 is TGTGCCAGCAGGGTTACCCCCGTGGGACCCTACGAGCAGTACTTC. This translates into CASRVTPVGPYEQYF. The variable domain in full, completed from reference TRBV7-2 and TRBJ2-7, reads GAGVSQSPSNKVTEKGKDVELRCDPISGHTALYWYRQSLGQGLEFLIYFQGNSAPDKSGLPSDRFSAERTGGSVSTLTIQRTQQEDSAVYLCASRVTPVGPYEQYFGPGTRLTVT.

The chain uses TRBV5-4 and TRBJ2-3; no firm D call. CDR1 and CDR2 (germline): SGHNT, YYREEE (reference sequence). The germline V and J ends were trimmed by 6 bases and 1 base, with 9 bases remaining between them. This CDR3 has 13 residues. CDR3 coding DNA: TGTGCCAGCAAGATGATCGGCACAGATACGCAGTATTTT. It translates to CASKMIGTDTQYF.

The chain carries TRBV25-1 and TRBJ1-1, with D possibly being TRBD1 (5 bases). V lost 6 bases and J lost 3, with 14 bases in between. Per germline, CDR1 MGHDK and CDR2 SYGVNS. The CDR3 is 14 residues long. The CDR3 spells CASSWWGSDTEAFF. The CDR3 bases are TGTGCCAGCAGCTGGTGGGGGAGCGACACTGAAGCTTTCTTT.

CDR3 coding DNA: TGTGCCAGTAGTGGGGGGCTTGGAGAAAAACTGTTTTTT. Translation: CASSGGLGEKLFF. The chain carries TRBV19 and TRBJ1-4; a weak D match, TRBD1 (6 bases). Trimming removed 5 bases at V and 8 bases at J, with 12 bases between. The CDR3 sequence is 13 residues long. The germline V gene encodes CDR1 LNHDA and CDR2 SQIVND (reference sequence).

This chain joins TRBV9 and TRBJ1-5, with D hard to call. The CDR3 is 14 residues long. Trimming shortened V by 0 bases and J by 4 bases, and 8 bases separated the two germline ends. Germline assignment: CDR1 SGDLS and CDR2 YYNGEE. CDR3 nucleotide sequence: TGTGCCAGCAGCGTAGAGGGAGGTAATCAGCCCCAGCATTTT. Its translation is CASSVEGGNQPQHF.

The chain links TRBV25-1 to TRBJ2-6; D uncertain. Germline CDR1 is MGHDK and CDR2 is SYGVNS. There are 12 residues in the CDR3. The V and J ends lost 10 bases and 0 bases respectively, with 4 bases between them. CDR3 region: CATNSGANVLTF. CDR3 DNA: TGTGCCACTAACTCTGGGGCCAACGTCCTGACTTTC.

This chain joins TRBV19 and TRBJ2-2, with a weak D call TRBD1 (5 bases). The V gene lost 7 bases and the J gene lost 7 bases, with 7 bases spanning the gap. The germline V gene encodes CDR1 LNHDA and CDR2 SQIVND (reference sequence). The length of the CDR3 is 11 residues. The CDR3 DNA follows: TGTGCCAGTAAGGGGAACGGGGAGCTGTTTTTT. Its translation is CASKGNGELFF.

This clone occurred once. This CDR3 reads CASSLHPPAGKTYF. The DNA of the CDR3 is TGTGCCAGCAGCTTACATCCGCCCGCGGGAAAGACGTACTTC. This sequence joins TRBV7-2 and TRBJ2-7; tentatively, D is TRBD2 (6 bases). Germline CDR1 SGHTA, CDR2 FQGNSA. V lost 2 bases, J lost 12 bases, and 20 bases lay in between. This CDR3 spans 14 amino acids.

The chain is built from TRBV19 and TRBJ1-2, with 7 nucleotides matching TRBD1. The CDR3 consists of 16 residues. The germline CDR1 and CDR2 sequences are LNHDA and SQIVND (reference sequence). V shed 5 bases, J shed 4 bases, and the junction held 13 bases outside the gene matches. CDR3 nucleotide sequence: TGTGCCAGTAGTTATGACAGGGAGACCCTTGGCTATGGCTACACCTTC. Its translation: CASSYDRETLGYGYTF.